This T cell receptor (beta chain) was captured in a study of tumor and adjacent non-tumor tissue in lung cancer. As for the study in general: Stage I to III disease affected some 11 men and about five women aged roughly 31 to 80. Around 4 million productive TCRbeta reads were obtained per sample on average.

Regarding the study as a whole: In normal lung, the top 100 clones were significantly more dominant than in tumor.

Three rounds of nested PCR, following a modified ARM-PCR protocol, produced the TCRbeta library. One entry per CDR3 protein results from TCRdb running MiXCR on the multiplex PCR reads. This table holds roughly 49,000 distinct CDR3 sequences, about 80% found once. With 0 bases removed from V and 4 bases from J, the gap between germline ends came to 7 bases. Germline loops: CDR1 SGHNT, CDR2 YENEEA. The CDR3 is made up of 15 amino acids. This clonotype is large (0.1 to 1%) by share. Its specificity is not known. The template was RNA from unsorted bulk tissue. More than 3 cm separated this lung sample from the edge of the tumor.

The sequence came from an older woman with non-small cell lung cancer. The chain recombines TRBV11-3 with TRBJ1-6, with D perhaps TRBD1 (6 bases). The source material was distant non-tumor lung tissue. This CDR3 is CASSLEDRYNSPLHF. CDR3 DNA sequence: TGTGCCAGCAGCTTAGAGGACAGATATAATTCACCCCTCCACTTT.